Presented here are 6 T cell receptor beta chains from one specimen sequenced in a study of somatic mutations in cytotoxic T cells in rheumatoid arthritis. Sequencing used immunoSEQ multiplex PCR; TCRdb keeps in-frame clones, though not all of them. Among around 15,000 clones, almost 85% were seen once, and the ten largest hold 17%. Specimen: CD8+ T cells sorted from blood. All receptors derive from a woman aged 45-65 years with rheumatoid arthritis.

In this sample, this clone turned up a few times. This chain links TRBV19 with TRBJ2-6; TRBD2 might be the D (5 bases). Between the trimmed V and J ends, which lost 3 bases and 4 bases, there was a span of 10 bases. CDR1 LNHDA and CDR2 SQIVND come from the germline V gene (reference sequence). This CDR3 region has 15 residues. CDR3 DNA sequence: TGTGCCAGTAGTATTTCCCCGGGAGGGGCCAACGTCCTGACTTTC. Protein: CASSISPGGANVLTF.

The chain employs TRBV27 and TRBJ2-7, with 9 bases identical to TRBD1. J gave up 4 bases and V 4 bases, and 2 bases lay outside the gene matches. The CDR3 length is 13 residues. Germline V CDR1 and CDR2: MNHEY, SMNVEV (reference sequence). The CDR3 DNA reads as TGTGCCAGCAGTTATGGGACAGGGTACGAGCAGTACTTC. Protein sequence: CASSYGTGYEQYF.

This chain connects TRBV5-6 to TRBJ2-1, with TRBD2 identical over 11 bases. Germline CDR1 is SGHDT and CDR2 is YYEEEE. V was clipped by 4 bases and J by 1 base; unmatched bases: 7. The CDR3 sequence is 17 residues long. The CDR3 nucleotides are TGTGCCAGCAGCGACCCGGGACTAGCGGATTCCTACAATGAGCAGTTCTTC. This sequence encodes CASSDPGLADSYNEQFF.

J is TRBJ2-1 and V is TRBV9, with D perhaps matching TRBD2 (7 bases). V gave up 0 bases and J gave up 8 bases, with 15 bases separating them. Germline CDR1 and CDR2: SGDLS and YYNGEE. The CDR3 is 15 residues long. The CDR3 DNA sequence: TGTGCCAGCAGCGTAGAAGGGGGGGTGGGCGATGAGCAGTTCTTC. Encoded protein: CASSVEGGVGDEQFF. Together with reference TRBV9 and TRBJ2-1, the CDR3 gives the full variable domain: DSGVTQTPKHLITATGQRVTLRCSPRSGDLSVYWYQQSLDQGLQFLIQYYNGEERAKGNILERFSAQQFPDLHSELNLSSLELGDSALYFCASSVEGGVGDEQFFGPGTRLTVL.

V and J are TRBV27 and TRBJ2-5; TRBD1 agrees at 8 bases. In germline, CDR1 is MNHEY, CDR2 SMNVEV (reference sequence). J lost 4 bases, V lost 2 bases, and 6 bases had no gene match. The CDR3 is made up of 15 amino acids. CDR3 nucleotides: TGTGCCAGCAGTTTAAGACAGGGGTTTGGAGAGACCCAGTACTTC. Its protein is CASSLRQGFGETQYF.

This sequence joins TRBV7-9 and TRBJ2-3; 8 bases are a match to TRBD2. Trimming took 7 bases from V and 5 from J; bases not matched to a gene: 8. Germline V CDR1 and CDR2: SEHNR, FQNEAQ (reference sequence). The CDR3 spans 14 residues. In DNA, the CDR3 is TGTGCCAGCATGGGTAGCGGGGACATAGATACGCAGTATTTT. Translated, it gives CASMGSGDIDTQYF.